This TCR beta chain was observed in a study of CD8 T cells in ankylosing spondylitis (dated by TCRdb to the late 2010s). In terms of the full investigation: The study set out to find disease-linked TCR variants by profiling T cell receptor beta repertoires in ankylosing spondylitis patients and healthy donors. Peripheral blood was sampled, and synovial fluid was also collected from ankylosing spondylitis patients. The full study cohort comprised about 24 ankylosing spondylitis patients and around 100 healthy donors. Points the paper makes about the study in general: Blood from ankylosing spondylitis patients appeared to be characterized by a TCR beta motif composed of roughly eight highly homologous amino acid variants. The disease-linked clones were reported as significantly enriched in matched synovial fluid samples from ankylosing spondylitis patients. Some TCR beta motif variants had previously been reported in synovial fluid and blood of reactive arthritis patients, which suggested common disease-initiation mechanisms. In peripheral blood, the disease-linked clones were found at relatively low frequencies and had a CD8+ phenotype.

The junction shows trimming of 5 bases on V and 4 bases on J, plus 14 bases between the germline ends. From the cysteine up to the phenylalanine, the CDR3 has a length of 14 residues. Here the CDR3 DNA is all that survives: 42 bases in frame from base 1. Taken from the germline V gene (reference sequence), the CDR1 and CDR2 loops are GTSNPN and SVGIG. This clonotype showed up just a few times. This clone's antigen is unknown. Base qualities are missing; no much larger clone stands one base away. Sequenced on an Illumina HiSeq 2500. Quantitative 5'-RACE with molecular barcodes was used to prepare TCR beta libraries. The original methods were these. A new computational method, built on a probabilistic model of VDJ rearrangement, was used to identify disease-linked TCR variants. TCRdb ran its own pipeline on the public reads, namely fastp trimming at Q25 and MiXCR clone calling, and kept in-frame beta chains. Rows merge per CDR3 protein into single entries with the most common DNA and genes. TCRdb's processing, not the study's, gives the V and J calls here. The sample data list about 240,000 distinct CDR3 sequences, and about 9.1% of these were observed just once. The ten largest make up 6.8% of the sample.

The sequenced material came from blood, either unsorted or a sorted T cell fraction (not recorded which). Recombination linked TRBV30 to TRBJ2-2; the D segment could be TRBD1, given 6 matching bases. The clonotype originates from a male donor with ankylosing spondylitis or in good health (not recorded which). The DNA is as follows: TGTGCCTGGGAAGTAGCAGGGGCCACCGGGGAGCTGTTTTTT. It translates to CAWEVAGATGELFF.